A single sample is the source of the 11 T cell receptor beta chains below, sequenced in a study of cytomegalovirus exposure and HLA in healthy donors. A multiplex PCR was run with 60 Vbeta primers and 13 Jbeta primers. The table came from immunoSEQ multiplex PCR; TCRdb's copy has only in-frame clones and leaves some out. The table includes under 110,000 clones, more than 60% detected once. The sequenced sample was PBMCs. Receptors originate from a middle-aged man in good health and CMV-seronegative.

CDR3: CASSQDKGLGNNEQFF. CDR3 nucleotides: TGCGCCAGCAGCCAAGATAAAGGACTAGGGAACAATGAGCAGTTCTTC. V is TRBV4-1 and J is TRBJ2-1; 7 bases align to TRBD2. The J segment lost 5 bases and the V segment lost 0 bases, leaving 7 bases of the junction unmatched. The CDR3 runs to 16 residues. Germline CDR1 and CDR2: MGHRA and YSYEKL.

This clone was found once. The gene calls are TRBV7-9 and TRBJ2-1; a possible D gene is TRBD2 (5 bases). From germline, CDR1 is SEHNR and CDR2 FQNEAQ (reference sequence). CDR3 length equals 14 residues. V dropped 11 bases and J dropped 5 bases, with 19 bases sitting between them. CDR3 residues: CASLAGLSDNEQFF. The CDR3 DNA reads TGTGCCTCTCTCGCGGGTCTCTCTGACAATGAGCAGTTCTTC.

Concerning this clone: At one boundary the junction diverges from the germline segment, which might be a read error. In the same sample, other DNA sequences code for this CDR3. CDR3 region: CASVTYIRDGYTF. In DNA form, the CDR3 reads TGCGCCAGTGTGACGTACATCCGGGATGGTTACACCTTC. The chain couples TRBV5-1 to TRBJ1-2; D is unresolved. The CDR3 runs to 13 residues. Germline values: CDR1 SGHRS, CDR2 YFSETQ.

The DNA for the CDR3 is TGCGCCAGCAGCTTGGACAGGGTCGCCTCCTACGAGCAGTACTTC. This translates into CASSLDRVASYEQYF. The J gene is TRBJ2-7, the V gene TRBV5-1; TRBD1 might be the D (6 bases). The CDR3 length is 15 residues. Between the trimmed V and J ends, which lost 0 bases and 0 bases, there was a span of 10 bases. Germline V gives CDR1 SGHRS, CDR2 YFSETQ.

The V and J genes are TRBV7-2 and TRBJ2-7; a possible D gene is TRBD2 (6 bases). The CDR3 runs 13 residues. With 4 bases removed from V and 6 bases from J, the gap between germline ends came to 13 bases. From germline, CDR1 is SGHTA and CDR2 FQGNSA. The chain's CDR3 is CASSSGGPVEQYF. CDR3 sequence (DNA): TGTGCCAGCAGCTCCGGGGGACCCGTCGAGCAGTACTTC.

This clone was seen only a few times. The V gene is TRBV6-5, the J gene TRBJ2-3, with 15 bases matching TRBD2. V dropped 5 bases and J dropped 4; count of bases not matched to a gene: 1. CDR3 length: 15 amino acids. Germline CDR1 MNHEY, CDR2 SVGAGI. DNA of the CDR3: TGTGCCAGCAGTGGACTAGCGGGGGGGCCAGATACGCAGTATTTT. As protein: CASSGLAGGPDTQYF.

The V call is TRBV6-1, the J call TRBJ1-2; TRBD1 is a possible D gene (6 bases). V was shortened by 7 bases and J by 5 bases, with 20 bases between the two germline ends. The CDR3 has 15 amino acids. Germline assignment: CDR1 MNHNS and CDR2 SASEGT. The CDR3 loop is CASTPRGRREYGYTF. In nucleotides, the CDR3 is TGTGCCAGCACCCCGCGGGGGCGACGGGAGTATGGCTACACCTTC.

The J gene is TRBJ1-2, the V gene TRBV11-1, with TRBD1 identical over 8 bases. Germline V CDR1 and CDR2: SGHAT, FQDESV (reference sequence). This CDR3 region has 14 residues. The ends lost 1 base at V and 7 bases at J; junction bases unmatched: 5. This CDR3 is CASSLEGDRSGYTF. CDR3 sequence (DNA): TGTGCCAGCAGCTTAGAGGGGGACAGGTCTGGCTACACCTTC.

The sample holds a few counts of this clone. This sequence joins TRBV7-2 and TRBJ2-5; 9 nucleotides align to TRBD2. The J call may be in error: the DNA end matches TRBJ2-7 better. The CDR3 covers 15 residues. Germline CDR1 reads SGHTA; CDR2 reads FQGNSA. The CDR3 nucleotides are TGTGCCAGCAGATCAATAGCGGGGGTCGCCTACGAGCAGTACTTC. This translates into CASRSIAGVAYEQYF.

This clone has more than one count but fewer than ten. The chain is built from TRBV4-2 and TRBJ2-7; 9 nucleotides align to TRBD2. There are 18 residues in the CDR3. V dropped 0 bases and J dropped 7; count of bases not matched to a gene: 16. The germline CDR1 and CDR2 sequences are LGHNA and YNFKEQ. CDR3 amino acids: CASSQDRQLAGRGGEQYF. CDR3 in DNA: TGTGCCAGCAGCCAAGACCGCCAGCTAGCGGGGAGAGGCGGTGAGCAGTACTTC.

This clone is a singleton in its sample. The chain combines TRBV19 with TRBJ2-6; D not certain. The CDR3 loop spans 16 amino acids. Germline-derived CDR1 and CDR2 are LNHDA and SQIVND (reference sequence). Trimming stripped 0 bases from V and 0 bases from J, with 6 bases between. CDR3: CASSIEAASGANVLTF. CDR3 nucleotides: TGTGCCAGTAGTATAGAAGCTGCCTCTGGGGCCAACGTCCTGACTTTC.